Below are 22 T cell receptor beta chains sequenced from a single sample in a study of early stage breast cancer tumors. Clones were read by immunoSEQ multiplex PCR, and TCRdb kept only the in-frame ones, dropping some. The repertoire includes about 72,000 clones, around 85% of them detected once, and under 4% sits in the top ten. The specimen sequenced was blood. The receptors shown here come from a person in their sixties or seventies with breast cancer.

This clone was picked up one time. The chain combines TRBV6-1 with TRBJ2-3; no firm D call. The germline V gene encodes CDR1 MNHNS and CDR2 SASEGT. V dropped 1 base and J dropped 3 bases, with 2 bases sitting between them. The CDR3 runs to 12 residues. DNA for the CDR3: TGTGCCAGCAGTGAAGGAACAGATACGCAGTATTTT. Its translation is CASSEGTDTQYF.

The rearrangement links TRBV4-1 to TRBJ1-2; 7 nucleotides agree with TRBD1. J gave up 5 bases and V 0 bases, and 6 bases lay outside the gene matches. The CDR3 is 15 amino acids. CDR1 is MGHRA, CDR2 YSYEKL, per germline. CDR3 sequence: CASSQDPEGAYGYTF. The CDR3 DNA is TGCGCCAGCAGCCAAGATCCGGAGGGGGCGTATGGCTACACCTTC.

This clone has a single count. This sequence joins TRBV27 and TRBJ2-5, with 12 bases matching TRBD2. Germline CDR1 is MNHEY and CDR2 is SMNVEV (reference sequence). V gave up 2 bases and J gave up 6 bases; unmatched junction bases: 4. The CDR3 loop spans 15 amino acids. In DNA, the CDR3 is TGTGCCAGCAGTTTACTAGCGGGAGGGCCCAAGACCCAGTACTTC. This gives the protein CASSLLAGGPKTQYF.

The chain couples TRBV28 to TRBJ1-1; D uncertain. This CDR3 has 14 residues. Trimming took off 5 bases at V and 3 bases at J, with 13 bases between the two ends. The germline V gene has CDR1 MDHEN and CDR2 SYDVKM. The chain's CDR3 is CASSPLGRDTEAFF. The CDR3 DNA is TGTGCCAGCAGTCCCTTAGGGAGGGACACTGAAGCTTTCTTT.

The chain couples TRBV5-1 to TRBJ1-1; unclear D gene. The CDR3 totals 12 residues. Germline CDR1 SGHRS, CDR2 YFSETQ. Deletions cut 0 bases from V and 7 bases from J, with 7 bases between. CDR3 loop: CASSLEVGEAFF. The CDR3 bases are TGCGCCAGCAGCTTGGAAGTGGGTGAAGCTTTCTTT.

The J gene is TRBJ1-2, the V gene TRBV28; TRBD1 matches at 9 bases. The trim removed 1 base at V and 7 bases at J, leaving 10 bases unmatched. In germline, CDR1 is MDHEN, CDR2 SYDVKM. CDR3 length equals 16 residues. CDR3 residues: CASSLSGRDRVSGYTF. In DNA form, the CDR3 reads TGTGCCAGCAGTTTATCGGGCCGGGACAGGGTTTCTGGCTACACCTTC.

This clone occurred a few times. The V and J genes are TRBV11-3 and TRBJ2-2; D not certain. V was clipped by 5 bases and J by 1 base, with 8 bases between them. The V gene's germline CDR1 is SGHNT and CDR2 YENEEA. The CDR3 contains 14 residues. CDR3 DNA sequence: TGTGCCAGCAGCCCGAACCTGAACACCGGGGAGCTGTTTTTT. This sequence encodes CASSPNLNTGELFF.

This clone was counted once. This rearrangement joins TRBV5-1 to TRBJ2-3, with D perhaps given as TRBD1 or TRBD2 (6 bases each). Trimming removed 0 bases at V and 8 bases at J, with 13 bases between. The CDR3 has 14 amino acids. Per the germline V gene, CDR1 is SGHRS and CDR2 is YFSETQ. The CDR3 nucleotides are TGCGCCAGCAGCTTGGACGGGGGCCCCGGTACGCAGTATTTT. As protein: CASSLDGGPGTQYF.

The V gene is TRBV5-5, the J gene TRBJ1-6; no firm D call. Germline V gene data show CDR1 as SGHKS and CDR2 as YYEKEE (reference sequence). The CDR3 is made up of 15 amino acids. Deletions cut 2 bases from V and 10 bases from J, with 16 bases between. The CDR3 DNA reads as TGTGCCAGCAGCTTTTCGGTTGTAGTACCATCACCCCTCCACTTT. It encodes CASSFSVVVPSPLHF. Supplemented by reference TRBV5-5 and TRBJ1-6, the full variable domain reads DAGVTQSPTHLIKTRGQQVTLRCSPISGHKSVSWYQQVLGQGPQFIFQYYEKEERGRGNFPDRFSARQFPNYSSELNVNALLLGDSALYLCASSFSVVVPSPLHFGNGTRLTVT.

The chain employs TRBV5-6 and TRBJ2-3; 10 bases align to TRBD2. The V segment lost 4 bases and the J segment 2 bases; nucleotides outside the gene matches: 4. Germline V CDR1 and CDR2: SGHDT, YYEEEE. The CDR3 sequence is 15 residues long. CDR3 protein: CASSPSGGDTDTQYF. CDR3 sequence (DNA): TGTGCCAGCAGCCCCAGCGGGGGGGACACAGATACGCAGTATTTT. The full variable domain, in which reference TRBV5-6 and TRBJ2-3 provide the parts outside the CDR3, is DAGVTQSPTHLIKTRGQQVTLRCSPKSGHDTVSWYQQALGQGPQFIFQYYEEEERQRGNFPDRFSGHQFPNYSSELNVNALLLGDSALYLCASSPSGGDTDTQYFGPGTRLTVL.

The chain recombines TRBV7-9 with TRBJ1-1; 7 nucleotides align to TRBD1. The V gene's germline CDR1 is SEHNR and CDR2 FQNEAQ (reference sequence). J lost 0 bases, V lost 3 bases, and 1 base had no gene match. The CDR3 totals 14 residues. The CDR3 DNA sequence: TGTGCCAGCAGCTTTGGGACAGTGAACACTGAAGCTTTCTTT. Protein product: CASSFGTVNTEAFF.

The chain joins TRBV2 to TRBJ2-1; D perhaps matches TRBD2 (6 bases). V gave up 2 bases and J gave up 2 bases, with 10 bases separating them. This CDR3 is built from 15 residues. Germline V gives CDR1 SNHLY, CDR2 FYNNEI. CDR3 coding DNA: TGTGCCAGCAGTGAACCGCTAGCGCCCTACAATGAGCAGTTCTTC. This gives the protein CASSEPLAPYNEQFF.

In its sample, this clone was seen once. DNA of the CDR3: TGTGCCAGCAGCTTGGAACGGAGTCAGCCCCAGCATTTT. Translating it yields CASSLERSQPQHF. The rearrangement uses TRBV7-9 and TRBJ1-5; the D is unclear. Germline V gives CDR1 SEHNR, CDR2 FQNEAQ (reference sequence). The CDR3 contains 13 residues. The ends were cut back, 3 bases at V and 6 bases at J, with 9 bases in the middle.

The chain carries TRBV9 and TRBJ1-4, with TRBD1 as a possible D gene (5 bases). From germline, CDR1 is SGDLS and CDR2 YYNGEE. Deletions cut 0 bases from V and 8 bases from J, with 11 bases between. The CDR3 length is 14 residues. CDR3 loop: CASSVGVGDEKLFF. The CDR3 coding sequence is TGTGCCAGCAGCGTAGGGGTAGGGGACGAAAAACTGTTTTTT.

This clone was picked up a small number of times. This chain links TRBV5-1 with TRBJ1-4, with a weak D call TRBD1 (6 bases). V shed 5 bases and J shed 6 bases, with 17 bases lying between them. CDR1 is SGHRS, CDR2 YFSETQ, per germline. The CDR3 is made up of 15 amino acids. For the CDR3, the DNA is TGCGCCAGCAGGACGGGGCAGGGGAGGGATGAAAAACTGTTTTTT. This codes for CASRTGQGRDEKLFF.

The rearrangement uses TRBV6-5 and TRBJ2-1; D call uncertain. Trimming shortened V by 6 bases and J by 0 bases, and 12 bases separated the two germline ends. CDR1 is MNHEY, CDR2 SVGAGI, per germline. The CDR3 is made up of 15 amino acids. CDR3 DNA sequence: TGTGCCAGCAGACCCGGCAGTGACTCCTACAATGAGCAGTTCTTC. Translating it yields CASRPGSDSYNEQFF.

The gene calls are TRBV5-4 and TRBJ2-3, with a tentative D call TRBD2 (5 bases). Germline V gene lookup returns CDR1 SGHNT and CDR2 YYREEE (reference sequence). The CDR3 runs 15 residues. Trimming stripped 0 bases from V and 0 bases from J, with 8 bases between. The CDR3 sequence: CASSLGGPSTDTQYF. DNA for the CDR3: TGTGCCAGCAGCTTGGGCGGGCCTAGCACAGATACGCAGTATTTT.

The rearrangement links TRBV10-3 to TRBJ1-2; 7 bases map to TRBD1. Germline V gives CDR1 ENHRY, CDR2 SYGVKD. Trimming took 7 bases from V and 3 from J; bases not matched to a gene: 5. The CDR3 extends over 13 amino acids. The CDR3 loop is CAINGQGDYGYTF. The CDR3 nucleotides are TGTGCCATCAATGGTCAGGGGGACTATGGCTACACCTTC.

The V gene is TRBV27, the J gene TRBJ1-5, with a possible D match to TRBD1 (5 bases). Germline assignment: CDR1 MNHEY and CDR2 SMNVEV (reference sequence). V was pared by 6 bases and J by 2 bases, with 11 bases between. This CDR3 is 14 amino acids long. The CDR3: CASRGWGGNQPQHF. The CDR3 DNA is TGTGCCAGCAGAGGCTGGGGGGGCAATCAGCCCCAGCATTTT.

The chain links TRBV2 to TRBJ2-7; perhaps TRBD1 as D (5 bases). The germline gives CDR1 SNHLY, CDR2 FYNNEI. The germline V and J ends were trimmed by 0 bases and 9 bases, with 12 bases remaining between them. The CDR3 loop spans 13 amino acids. The CDR3 here is CASSEAPYQGQYF. Written as DNA, the CDR3 is TGTGCCAGCAGTGAAGCGCCGTATCAGGGGCAGTACTTC.

This clone was seen only a few times. This chain connects TRBV5-1 to TRBJ1-5; 9 positions agree with TRBD1. The CDR3 sequence is 15 residues long. After removal of 2 bases from V and 5 bases from J, the junction contained 5 bases not matched to a gene. CDR1 is SGHRS, CDR2 YFSETQ, per germline. The CDR3 here is CASSFGGDRDQPQHF. CDR3 DNA sequence: TGCGCCAGCAGCTTTGGAGGGGACAGGGATCAGCCCCAGCATTTT.

Here the CDR3 DNA reads TGTGCCAGCTCACAATCCGGGCCGCCACAAGAGACCCAGTACTTC. Translation gives CASSQSGPPQETQYF. The V gene is TRBV18, the J gene TRBJ2-5; D uncertain. The CDR3 extends over 15 amino acids. Germline values: CDR1 KGHSH, CDR2 LQKENI. V lost 4 bases to trimming and J lost 2 bases, with 14 bases between them.